Each of the 3 T cell receptor beta chains below was sequenced from the same sample in a study of spatial heterogeneity in lung cancer. One entry per CDR3 protein, called by TCRdb with MiXCR from the 5' RACE reads. The top ten hold about 11% of the sample, which has over a thousand distinct CDR3 sequences, under 8% seen once. Time point indicated: sample taken at primary tumor resection. Whole RNA from tumor, nontumor lung or frozen PBMC was sequenced unsorted. Specimen: normal lung tissue next to the tumor, collected at surgery. Receptor source: a female donor with early-stage non-small cell lung cancer.

In this sample, this clonotype is medium-sized. This beta chain slipped into a library made for alpha chains as a stray read, so its size is not meaningful. The V call is TRBV12-3 or TRBV12-4, the J call TRBJ1-3; maybe TRBD1 (6 bases). The V gene lost 7 bases and the J gene lost 0 bases, with 16 bases spanning the gap. The CDR3 is 16 residues long. The CDR3 protein is CASTRQATGSGNTIYF. The CDR3 nucleotides are TGTGCCAGCACCCGACAAGCGACAGGCTCTGGAAACACCATATATTTT.

This clonotype was counted ten times or more. The size of this beta chain means little, since it is a stray read in a library made for alpha chains. This chain connects TRBV5-4 to TRBJ1-2; 7 positions match TRBD1. The junction had 8 bases not matched to a gene; V was cut back by 4 bases and J by 8 bases. The CDR3 has 13 residues. CDR1 and CDR2 from the germline V gene are SGHNT and YYREEE (reference sequence). CDR3 DNA sequence: TGTGCCAGCAGCCTTTACAGGGGCGAAGGCTACACCTTC. Translation: CASSLYRGEGYTF. The full variable domain, rest sourced from reference TRBV5-4 and TRBJ1-2, is ETGVTQSPTHLIKTRGQQVTLRCSSQSGHNTVSWYQQALGQGPQFIFQYYREEENGRGNFPPRFSGLQFPNYSSELNVNALELDDSALYLCASSLYRGEGYTFGSGTRLTVV.

This clonotype was observed at least ten times. This beta chain represents an off-target read in a library built for alpha chains; its size is of limited meaning. The chain uses TRBV12-3 or TRBV12-4 and TRBJ1-4; tentatively, D is TRBD1 (6 bases). The V gene lost 6 bases and the J gene lost 8 bases, with 25 bases spanning the gap. The length of the CDR3 is 17 residues. CDR3 in DNA: TGTGCCAGCAGCCCTCGTTTGGCGAACAGGGTAGAAGAAAAACTGTTTTTT. Residues: CASSPRLANRVEEKLFF.